This T cell receptor beta chain appears in the sequencing data of a study of blood T cell repertoires in COVID-19. This CDR3 region has 15 residues. The germline gives CDR1 SGHRS, CDR2 YFSETQ. The V and J ends lost 0 bases and 2 bases respectively, with 9 bases between them. This clone was recorded only once. How the authors handled the data: Reference gene primers were amplified, and this amplification served to estimate nucleated cell counts. Some clones are missing from TCRdb's copy, which holds only in-frame ones; the method was immunoSEQ multiplex PCR. That table furnishes V, J and clone size, whereas the DNA furnished D and trimming. Among 85,000 or so clones listed, around 86% were seen once.

This chain links TRBV5-1 with TRBJ2-1; D ambiguous. The sequence came from a man older than 75 with acute or convalescent COVID-19. The sequenced sample consisted of peripheral blood. CDR3 protein: CASSLAGGAYNEQFF. As DNA, the CDR3 is TGCGCCAGCAGCTTGGCCGGCGGAGCCTACAATGAGCAGTTCTTC.